A single sample is the source of the 32 T cell receptor beta chains below, sequenced in a study of Ad26.COV2.S vaccination and SARS-CoV-2 variants listed by TCRdb under 2021. Libraries came from the immunoSEQ multiplex PCR assay. TCRdb took this table from immuneACCESS and kept in-frame rearrangements with V and J called. Such tables lack part of the clones; where checked against another copy, unresolved V genes explain under half of the gap, and the rest is unexplained. The sample table shows some 520,000 clones, and roughly 85% are seen once. 9.5% to 15% of the sample goes to the ten largest clones. The treatment or condition tag for this specimen amounts to: roughly 20 received Ad26.COV2.S at low or high dose, single or two shots; about 5 received placebo; per-sample allocation not given. For vaccine and placebo recipients, repertoires were sequenced using samples collected on day 63 after the first injection.

The sample was peripheral blood, taken in a trial of Ad26.COV2.S vaccine versus placebo. Every receptor here comes from a person between 18 and 65 years old who received the Ad26.COV2.S COVID-19 vaccine or a placebo.

A few counts support this clone. V is TRBV28 and J is TRBJ1-4, with D uncertain. Trimming removed 6 bases from V and 4 bases from J, with 9 bases in between. The CDR3 is made up of 13 amino acids. Per germline, CDR1 MDHEN and CDR2 SYDVKM. CDR3 nucleotide sequence: TGTGCCAGCAGACCCTGGGGTAATGAAAAACTGTTTTTT. Residues: CASRPWGNEKLFF.

This chain connects TRBV5-1 to TRBJ2-3, with 9 bases matching TRBD1. Germline CDR1 reads SGHRS; CDR2 reads YFSETQ. V lost 4 bases to trimming and J lost 4 bases; unmatched junction nucleotides: 7. CDR3 length: 15 residues. The CDR3 coding sequence is TGCGCCAGCAGCACTGTGGGGGACAGGGCAGATACGCAGTATTTT. It is translated as CASSTVGDRADTQYF.

The chain combines TRBV7-2 with TRBJ2-1; D is uncertain. The V gene lost 1 base and the J gene lost 0 bases, with 10 bases spanning the gap. Germline V gene sequence: CDR1 SGHTA, CDR2 FQGNSA. There are 16 residues in the CDR3. In DNA, the CDR3 is TGTGCCAGCAGCTTAGTCGGGTTCCGCTCCTACAATGAGCAGTTCTTC. Its protein is CASSLVGFRSYNEQFF.

This chain links TRBV30 with TRBJ2-2, with a weak D call TRBD1 (6 bases). The V end was cut by 5 bases, the J end by 4 bases, with 20 bases between. Germline V lookup: CDR1 GTSNPN, CDR2 SVGIG (reference sequence). The CDR3 covers 16 residues. The CDR3 is CAWGDRGQIVTGELFF. The CDR3 bases are TGTGCCTGGGGGGACCGTGGACAGATTGTCACCGGGGAGCTGTTTTTT.

This clone was detected only a few times. The genes are TRBV7-2 and TRBJ2-7; no reliable D call. The CDR3 has 15 amino acids. In germline, CDR1 is SGHTA, CDR2 FQGNSA. The V end lost 1 base, the J end lost 1 base, and 11 bases lay between the germline ends. The CDR3 region has the DNA TGTGCCAGCAGCTTAGTACGGCAGCAGTCCTACGAGCAGTACTTC. Protein sequence: CASSLVRQQSYEQYF.

This chain uses TRBV5-4 with TRBJ2-7, with D possibly TRBD1 on 6 matching bases. The CDR3 covers 15 residues. Trimming cost V 0 bases and J 2 bases, with 12 bases left between them. Germline CDR1 SGHNT, CDR2 YYREEE (reference sequence). CDR3 amino acids: CASSLEQGPTYEQYF. CDR3 DNA sequence: TGTGCCAGCAGCTTGGAACAGGGACCAACCTACGAGCAGTACTTC.

The chain employs TRBV27 and TRBJ2-7, with TRBD2 as a possible D gene (7 bases). The CDR3 covers 13 residues. V lost 7 bases, J lost 7 bases, and 17 bases lay in between. The germline V gene encodes CDR1 MNHEY and CDR2 SMNVEV (reference sequence). CDR3 in amino acids: CASTSRGGGEQYF. CDR3 coding DNA: TGTGCCAGCACCTCTCGAGGGGGGGGTGAGCAGTACTTC.

V and J are TRBV6-6 and TRBJ2-2, with no clear D. This CDR3 spans 11 amino acids. The germline CDR1 and CDR2 sequences are MNHNY and SVGAGI (reference sequence). Trimming left V 6 bases short and J 4 bases short, with 3 bases between. For the CDR3, the DNA is TGTGCCAGCAGGCTCACCGGGGAGCTGTTTTTT. This translates into CASRLTGELFF.

J is TRBJ2-3 and V is TRBV24-1, with 9 bases matching TRBD1. With 2 bases clipped from V and 4 bases from J, the junction kept 9 bases outside the gene matches. This CDR3 has 17 amino acids. From germline, CDR1 is KGHDR and CDR2 SFDVKD. CDR3 in DNA: TGTGCCACCAGTGATTGGCTGGGACAGGGACCGGCAGATACGCAGTATTTT. This sequence encodes CATSDWLGQGPADTQYF.

This clone was detected only once. The chain links TRBV28 to TRBJ2-7; 8 positions match TRBD2. This CDR3 is 12 amino acids long. The J segment lost 11 bases and the V segment lost 5 bases, leaving 8 bases of the junction unmatched. Germline CDR1 reads MDHEN; CDR2 reads SYDVKM. The CDR3 DNA is TGTGCCAGCAGTGTGTCCGGGACTAGTAAGTACTTC. Protein: CASSVSGTSKYF.

The chain recombines TRBV6-2 or TRBV6-3 with TRBJ2-7; D unclear. V was pared by 0 bases and J by 6 bases, with 15 bases between. This CDR3 is built from 15 residues. Germline V gene data show CDR1 as MNHEY and CDR2 as SVGEGT. CDR3 amino acids: CASSYSLRPTGEQYF. CDR3 nucleotides: TGTGCCAGCAGTTACTCGTTGCGACCCACCGGCGAGCAGTACTTC.

The V gene is TRBV6-5, the J gene TRBJ1-1; weak D call: TRBD1 (5 bases). Germline CDR1 MNHEY, CDR2 SVGAGI. The V end lost 5 bases, the J end lost 6 bases, and 10 bases lay between the germline ends. CDR3 length equals 12 residues. CDR3 DNA: TGTGCCAGCAGTCCTAGGGGTTCTGAAGCTTTCTTT. Amino acid sequence: CASSPRGSEAFF.

This clone was found once. The rearrangement links TRBV3-1 (or the pseudogene TRBV3-2) to TRBJ2-1; TRBD2 matches 7 bases. The CDR3 loop spans 14 amino acids. V lost 4 bases, J lost 7 bases, and 7 bases stayed unmatched. Germline-derived CDR1 and CDR2 are LGHDT and YNNKEL (reference sequence). In DNA, the CDR3 is TGTGCCAGCAGCCTAGACCTAGCGGCGAATGAGCAGTTCTTC. This gives the protein CASSLDLAANEQFF.

The chain links TRBV13 to TRBJ2-3; TRBD2 matches at 11 bases. CDR3 size: 16 residues. CDR1 PRHDT and CDR2 FYEKMQ come from the germline V gene (reference sequence). J was trimmed by 3 bases and V by 8 bases; bases with no gene match: 10. CDR3 region: CASRPFSGRETDTQYF. The CDR3 bases are TGTGCCAGCCGCCCGTTTAGCGGGAGGGAAACAGATACGCAGTATTTT. Full variable domain (remainder filled in from reference TRBV13 and TRBJ2-3): AAGVIQSPRHLIKEKRETATLKCYPIPRHDTVYWYQQGPGQDPQFLISFYEKMQSDKGSIPDRFSAQQFSDYHSELNMSSLELGDSALYFCASRPFSGRETDTQYFGPGTRLTVL.

This chain links TRBV15 with TRBJ1-2, with 12 nucleotides matching TRBD1. The CDR3 spans 20 residues. The junction had 17 bases not matched to a gene; V was cut back by 0 bases and J by 6 bases. From germline, CDR1 is LNHNV and CDR2 YYDKDF (reference sequence). CDR3 sequence reads: CATSRDLEPITGTGGNGYTF. The DNA of the CDR3 is TGTGCCACCAGCAGAGACCTGGAACCAATAACCGGGACAGGGGGCAATGGCTACACCTTC.

The chain carries TRBV7-9 and TRBJ1-2; no clear D gene. The CDR3 contains 12 residues. With 4 bases removed from V and 8 bases from J, the gap between germline ends came to 11 bases. CDR1 and CDR2 (germline): SEHNR, FQNEAQ (reference sequence). The chain's CDR3 is CASSSLSGGYTF. CDR3 nucleotides: TGTGCCAGCAGCTCCCTAAGCGGGGGCTACACCTTC.

The rearrangement joins TRBV12-3 or TRBV12-4 to TRBJ1-1; D is undetermined. The CDR3 runs to 12 residues. Trimming left V 3 bases short and J 9 bases short, with 11 bases between. The CDR3 here is CASSFPGSKAFF. The CDR3 DNA reads TGTGCCAGCAGTTTCCCGGGCTCGAAAGCTTTCTTT.

The chain joins TRBV4-3 to TRBJ1-2, with 10 bases aligning to TRBD1. Trimming took 4 bases from V and 4 from J; bases not matched to a gene: 6. CDR3 length: 15 amino acids. Germline lookup yields CDR1 LGHNA and CDR2 YSLEER. CDR3 DNA: TGCGCCAGCAGCCCTGGACAGGGGGAGTTCTATGGCTACACCTTC. Protein: CASSPGQGEFYGYTF.

This clone occurred once. The rearrangement uses TRBV18 and TRBJ1-5; D unresolved. This CDR3 has 12 amino acids. Trimming removed 0 bases at V and 9 bases at J, with 6 bases between. The germline V gene has CDR1 KGHSH and CDR2 LQKENI. CDR3 coding DNA: TGTGCCAGCTCACCACCCTTAGGGCCCCAGCATTTT. Translation gives CASSPPLGPQHF.

This clone was detected many times. The chain carries TRBV4-1 and TRBJ1-2; tentatively, D is TRBD1 (5 bases). This CDR3 is built from 16 residues. Germline CDR1 is MGHRA and CDR2 is YSYEKL. The V end was cut by 0 bases, the J end by 11 bases, with 22 bases between. DNA for the CDR3: TGCGCCAGCAGCCAAGATCAATCGAGGGACGTCGAAGTTTACACCTTC. This sequence encodes CASSQDQSRDVEVYTF.

This chain joins TRBV12-3 or TRBV12-4 and TRBJ1-1; 7 nucleotides align to TRBD1. This CDR3 has 13 amino acids. After removal of 7 bases from V and 4 bases from J, the junction contained 6 bases not matched to a gene. The CDR3 bases are TGTGCCAGCACCCTACAGGGGAGCACTGAAGCTTTCTTT. It encodes CASTLQGSTEAFF.

This chain connects TRBV5-4 to TRBJ2-3; the D gene could be TRBD1 or TRBD2 (6 bases each). The CDR3 totals 16 residues. Germline V CDR1 and CDR2: SGHNT, YYREEE (reference sequence). V lost 5 bases to trimming and J lost 3 bases, with 19 bases between them. CDR3 residues: CASSQGGRTGTDTQYF. The CDR3 nucleotides are TGTGCCAGCAGTCAAGGGGGGAGGACGGGTACAGATACGCAGTATTTT.

This clone was counted only a few times. The chain employs TRBV5-4 and TRBJ2-5; D not resolved. This CDR3 has 13 amino acids. CDR1 SGHNT and CDR2 YYREEE come from the germline V gene (reference sequence). V was pared by 0 bases and J by 5 bases, with 8 bases between. The chain's CDR3 is CASSLAGAETQYF. The CDR3 DNA reads as TGTGCCAGCAGCTTGGCGGGTGCCGAGACCCAGTACTTC.

The chain couples TRBV3-1 (or the pseudogene TRBV3-2) to TRBJ2-1; 9 nucleotides match TRBD2. V gave up 3 bases and J gave up 9 bases; unmatched junction bases: 6. The CDR3 loop spans 14 amino acids. From germline, CDR1 is LGHDT and CDR2 YNNKEL (reference sequence). CDR3 bases: TGTGCCAGCAGCCAGATAGCGGGAGCAAGTGAGCAGTTCTTC. Residues: CASSQIAGASEQFF.

The rearrangement links TRBV13 to TRBJ1-1, with D uncertain. The CDR3 is made up of 13 amino acids. V gave up 6 bases and J gave up 1 base, with 9 bases separating them. Germline CDR1 and CDR2: PRHDT and FYEKMQ (reference sequence). CDR3 in DNA: TGTGCCAGCAGGACCCAAGCGAACACTGAAGCTTTCTTT. It translates to CASRTQANTEAFF. Full variable domain (remainder filled in from reference TRBV13 and TRBJ1-1): AAGVIQSPRHLIKEKRETATLKCYPIPRHDTVYWYQQGPGQDPQFLISFYEKMQSDKGSIPDRFSAQQFSDYHSELNMSSLELGDSALYFCASRTQANTEAFFGQGTRLTVV.

This clone has only one observation. The chain combines TRBV5-6 with TRBJ2-7; TRBD1 aligns across 11 bases. Losses at the gene ends were 1 base for V and 5 bases for J; bases not matched to a gene: 14. The CDR3 contains 18 residues. CDR1 is SGHDT, CDR2 YYEEEE, per germline. CDR3 DNA: TGTGCCAGCAGCTTGTATAATTCCGGGACAGGGGGACGGGACGAGCAGTACTTC. Amino acids: CASSLYNSGTGGRDEQYF.

The rearrangement joins TRBV6-6 to TRBJ1-3; D remains ambiguous. The CDR3 loop spans 14 amino acids. Trimming stripped 3 bases from V and 0 bases from J, with 6 bases between. Per the germline V gene, CDR1 is MNHNY and CDR2 is SVGAGI (reference sequence). CDR3 region: CASSYQPSGNTIYF. DNA of the CDR3: TGTGCCAGCAGTTATCAACCCTCTGGAAACACCATATATTTT.

The J gene is TRBJ2-2, the V gene TRBV28; D gene unclear. V lost 10 bases to trimming and J lost 1 base, with 10 bases between them. Germline V lookup: CDR1 MDHEN, CDR2 SYDVKM. CDR3 size: 13 residues. The CDR3 DNA reads TGTGCCACCCGCTGGGGGAACACCGGGGAGCTGTTTTTT. Its protein is CATRWGNTGELFF.

The chain couples TRBV23-1 to TRBJ2-7, with D possibly being TRBD2 (6 bases). TRBV23-1 is given ORF status, its function remaining uncertain. The CDR3 has 19 residues. The germline V and J ends were trimmed by 0 bases and 3 bases, with 24 bases remaining between them. CDR3 region: CASSQSVRGPVLDYYEQYF. The DNA for the CDR3 is TGCGCCAGCAGTCAATCGGTGCGGGGACCGGTTCTCGATTACTACGAGCAGTACTTC.

The chain recombines TRBV5-1 with TRBJ2-1; 7 nucleotides align to TRBD2. Per the germline V gene, CDR1 is SGHRS and CDR2 is YFSETQ. V was pared by 5 bases and J by 4 bases, with 9 bases of the junction left unmatched. This CDR3 spans 15 amino acids. CDR3 sequence: CASSSRREFYNEQFF. In DNA, the CDR3 is TGCGCCAGCAGTAGTAGGCGGGAGTTTTACAATGAGCAGTTCTTC.

J is TRBJ1-6 and V is TRBV9; TRBD1 is a possible D gene (6 bases). Germline V gene data show CDR1 as SGDLS and CDR2 as YYNGEE. V was pared by 5 bases and J by 0 bases, with 12 bases between. There are 16 residues in the CDR3. The CDR3 region is CASSTDSSSYNSPLHF. The CDR3, as DNA: TGTGCCAGCAGTACGGACAGTAGCTCCTATAATTCACCCCTCCACTTT. Supplemented by reference TRBV9 and TRBJ1-6, the full variable domain reads DSGVTQTPKHLITATGQRVTLRCSPRSGDLSVYWYQQSLDQGLQFLIQYYNGEERAKGNILERFSAQQFPDLHSELNLSSLELGDSALYFCASSTDSSSYNSPLHFGNGTRLTVT.

The J gene is TRBJ1-6, the V gene TRBV28; D is undetermined. The germline V gene encodes CDR1 MDHEN and CDR2 SYDVKM. This CDR3 comprises 14 residues. V dropped 7 bases and J dropped 7 bases, with 14 bases sitting between them. CDR3 sequence: CASTEGPRNSPLHF. CDR3 in DNA: TGTGCCAGCACCGAGGGTCCGAGGAATTCACCCCTCCACTTT.